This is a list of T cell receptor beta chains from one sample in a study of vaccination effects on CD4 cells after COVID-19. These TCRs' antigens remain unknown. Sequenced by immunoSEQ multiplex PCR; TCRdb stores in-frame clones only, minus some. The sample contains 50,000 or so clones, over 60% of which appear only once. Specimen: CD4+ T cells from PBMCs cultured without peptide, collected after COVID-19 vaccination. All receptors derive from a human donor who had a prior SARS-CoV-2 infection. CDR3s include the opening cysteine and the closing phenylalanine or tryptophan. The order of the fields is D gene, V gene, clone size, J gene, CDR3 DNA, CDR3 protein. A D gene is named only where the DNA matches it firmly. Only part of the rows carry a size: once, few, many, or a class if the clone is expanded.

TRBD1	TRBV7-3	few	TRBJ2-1	TGTGCCAGCAGCTTATTGACAGGGCGTCAGTTCTTC	CASSLLTGRQFF
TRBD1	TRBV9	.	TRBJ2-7	TGTGCCAGCAGCGTAGGACAGGGTGAGGCCTACGAGCAGTACTTC	CASSVGQGEAYEQYF
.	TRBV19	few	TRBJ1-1	TGTGCCAGTAGTATCAACAGGGTAACTGAAGCTTTCTTT	CASSINRVTEAFF
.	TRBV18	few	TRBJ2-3	TGTGCCAGCGTACTAGTAATCACAGATACGCAGTATTTT	CASVLVITDTQYF
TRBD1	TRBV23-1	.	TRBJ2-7	TGCGCCAAACAGGGGTCAAACCTGGGCTACGAGCAGTACTTC	CAKQGSNLGYEQYF
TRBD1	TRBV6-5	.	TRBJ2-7	TGTGCCAGCAGGAGAGATGTGACAGGGACCTACGAGCAGTACTTC	CASRRDVTGTYEQYF
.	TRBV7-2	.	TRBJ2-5	TGTGCCAGCAGCTTAGATTGGGGTCAAGAGACCCAGTACTTC	CASSLDWGQETQYF
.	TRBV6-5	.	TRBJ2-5	TGTGCCAGCAGTTACTCGAAGCTATCTCGGGAGACCCAGTACTTC	CASSYSKLSRETQYF
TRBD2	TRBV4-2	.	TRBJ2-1	TGTGCCAGCAGCCAACAGCTTAGCGGGAGGGGGGATGAGCAGTTCTTC	CASSQQLSGRGDEQFF
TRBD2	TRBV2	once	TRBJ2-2	TGTGCCAGCAGTGTCTTCGGGGGGGCGGGTACCGGGGAGCTGTTTTTT	CASSVFGGAGTGELFF
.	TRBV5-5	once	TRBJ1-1	TGTGCCAGCAGCTCCCTTCAGGGGTGGGGGACTGAAGCTTTCTTT	CASSSLQGWGTEAFF
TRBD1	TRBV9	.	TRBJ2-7	TGTGCCAGCAGCCCTCTCCAGGGACAGGGGTCCTACGAGCAGTACTTC	CASSPLQGQGSYEQYF
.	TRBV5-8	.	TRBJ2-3	TGTGCCAGCAGCTTGGCGCGAACAGCAACTAGCACAGATACGCAGTATTTT	CASSLARTATSTDTQYF
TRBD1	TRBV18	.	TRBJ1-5	TGTGCCAGCTCACAGACCCCCGGGACAGATTTTAATCAGCCCCAGCATTTT	CASSQTPGTDFNQPQHF
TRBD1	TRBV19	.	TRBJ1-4	TGTGCCAGAAAAAGAAGCCAGGGGGCGCAAGAAAAACTGTTTTTT	CARKRSQGAQEKLFF
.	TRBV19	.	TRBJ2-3	TGTGCCAGTAGGGCCCAAAAAAGCACAGATACGCAGTATTTT	CASRAQKSTDTQYF
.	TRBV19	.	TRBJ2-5	TGTGCCAGTAGGAGGGCAGGGTGGGCAGAGACCCAGTACTTC	CASRRAGWAETQYF
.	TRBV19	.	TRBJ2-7	TGTGCCAGTAGTATAGATTCCGCAGGTACCTACGAGCAGTACTTC	CASSIDSAGTYEQYF
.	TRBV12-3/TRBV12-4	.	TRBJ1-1	TGTGCCAGCACCCTCCAGGCTAACACTGAAGCTTTCTTT	CASTLQANTEAFF
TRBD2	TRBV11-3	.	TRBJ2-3	TGTGCCAGCAGCTTAAGGACTAGCGGGAGTTTGACGCAGTATTTT	CASSLRTSGSLTQYF